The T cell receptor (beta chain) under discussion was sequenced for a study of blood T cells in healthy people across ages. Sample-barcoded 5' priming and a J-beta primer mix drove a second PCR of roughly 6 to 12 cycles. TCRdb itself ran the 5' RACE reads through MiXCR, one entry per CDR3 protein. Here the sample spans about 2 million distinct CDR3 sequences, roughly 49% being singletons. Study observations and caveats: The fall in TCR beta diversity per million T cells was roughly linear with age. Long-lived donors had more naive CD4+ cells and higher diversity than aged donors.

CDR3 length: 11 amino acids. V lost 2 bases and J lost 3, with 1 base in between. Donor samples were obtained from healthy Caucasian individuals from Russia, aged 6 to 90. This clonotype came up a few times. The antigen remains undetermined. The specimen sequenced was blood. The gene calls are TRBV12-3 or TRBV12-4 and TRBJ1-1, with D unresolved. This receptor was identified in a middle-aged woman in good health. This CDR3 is CASSLHTEAFF. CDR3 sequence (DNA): TGTGCCAGCAGTTTACACACTGAAGCTTTCTTT.